Sequencing of this T cell receptor beta chain was carried out in a study of T cell responses to AZD1222 COVID-19 vaccine. Assay: immunoSEQ multiplex PCR; the TCRdb copy retains only in-frame clones and omits some. The data contain roughly 140,000 clones, around 88% of them singletons. The CDR3 extends over 13 amino acids. Germline V gene sequence: CDR1 LGHDT, CDR2 YNNKEL (reference sequence). Trimming stripped 1 base from V and 6 bases from J, with 9 bases between. Whole-study findings and limits: Nearly half of the spike-specific TCRs reportedly recognize variant regions that carry no mutations. Scientists sampled the repertoires only once the peak T cell response had passed. Two doses of AZD1222 preceded a rise in Spike-specific TCR breadth and depth. Possibly, clonal diversity was underestimated; donors were largely white British and included more females.

In the case of this clone: Its cognate antigen is unknown.

The chain couples TRBV3-1 (or the pseudogene TRBV3-2) to TRBJ1-1; a weak D match, TRBD1 (6 bases). This specimen consisted of peripheral blood, obtained on day 0 of MenACWY control vaccination. The receptor's source is an adult in good health. The CDR3 nucleotides are TGTGCCAGCAGCCAAGGGGGGGGGCCTGAAGCTTTCTTT. This encodes CASSQGGGPEAFF.